The 12 T cell receptor beta chains below come from one sample, sequenced in a study of blood T cell repertoires in COVID-19 (dated by TCRdb to 2018 to 2021). Receptors were amplified or captured by the immunoSEQ multiplex PCR assay. Held by TCRdb, this immuneACCESS table contains in-frame sequences only and omits some clones. Under half of the omission traces to an unresolved V gene where checked; the cause of the rest is unknown. This sample lists approximately 350,000 clones; 65% to 90% were detected once. The top ten constitute roughly 7.1% of the sample. The sequencing sample was made of peripheral blood. The source is a woman in her sixties with COVID-19, enrolled during active disease.

CDR3 coding DNA: TGTGCCACCGCACGTACAGGGAACCACGAGCAGTACTTC. Translated: CATARTGNHEQYF. The chain links TRBV19 to TRBJ2-7; TRBD1 is a possible D gene (6 bases). This CDR3 is built from 13 residues. The V end was cut by 10 bases, the J end by 5 bases, with 18 bases between. Germline CDR1 is LNHDA and CDR2 is SQIVND (reference sequence). The whole variable domain, remainder taken from reference TRBV19 and TRBJ2-7, is DGGITQSPKYLFRKEGQNVTLSCEQNLNHDAMYWYRQDPGQGLRLIYYSQIVNDFQKGDIAEGYSVSREKKESFPLTVTSAQKNPTAFYLCATARTGNHEQYFGPGTRLTVT.

The chain recombines TRBV28 with TRBJ1-5; TRBD1 is a possible D gene (6 bases). The CDR3 sequence is 16 residues long. Trimming shortened V by 5 bases and J by 0 bases, and 14 bases separated the two germline ends. CDR1 is MDHEN, CDR2 SYDVKM, per germline. CDR3: CASSPMDRYSNQPQHF. CDR3 nucleotide sequence: TGTGCCAGCAGTCCCATGGACAGATATAGCAATCAGCCCCAGCATTTT. The full variable domain, rest sourced from reference TRBV28 and TRBJ1-5, is DVKVTQSSRYLVKRTGEKVFLECVQDMDHENMFWYRQDPGLGLRLIYFSYDVKMKEKGDIPEGYSVSREKKERFSLILESASTNQTSMYLCASSPMDRYSNQPQHFGDGTRLSIL.

The J gene is TRBJ2-7, the V gene TRBV12-3 or TRBV12-4; 7 nucleotides match TRBD1. J lost 2 bases, V lost 3 bases, and 1 base had no gene match. CDR3 length equals 13 residues. The DNA of the CDR3 is TGTGCCAGCAGTTTGACAGGGACCTACGAGCAGTACTTC. This translates into CASSLTGTYEQYF.

The V gene is TRBV7-9, the J gene TRBJ2-2; TRBD1 matches 8 bases. The CDR3 is 16 amino acids. Trimming took 5 bases from V and 3 from J; bases not matched to a gene: 8. In germline, CDR1 is SEHNR, CDR2 FQNEAQ (reference sequence). CDR3 in DNA: TGTGCCAGCAGCCTTACGGACAGGGCCTACACCGGGGAGCTGTTTTTT. Translated, it gives CASSLTDRAYTGELFF. Looking up the rest from reference TRBV7-9 and TRBJ2-2 gives the full variable domain: DTGVSQNPRHKITKRGQNVTFRCDPISEHNRLYWYRQTLGQGPEFLTYFQNEAQLEKSRLLSDRFSAERPKGSFSTLEIQRTEQGDSAMYLCASSLTDRAYTGELFFGEGSRLTVL.

V usage is TRBV20-1 and J usage is TRBJ1-1; D uncertain. CDR3 length: 11 amino acids. The germline CDR1 and CDR2 sequences are DFQATT and SNEGSKA (reference sequence). The V end was cut by 0 bases, the J end by 7 bases, with 6 bases between. The CDR3 region is CSAREEDEAFF. In DNA form, the CDR3 reads TGCAGTGCTAGAGAGGAGGATGAAGCTTTCTTT.

CDR3: CASSLQGLSETQYF. The CDR3 DNA reads as TGTGCCAGCAGCTTACAGGGGTTATCGGAGACCCAGTACTTC. The V gene is TRBV11-3, the J gene TRBJ2-5, with D maybe TRBD1 (6 bases). V was clipped by 2 bases and J by 5 bases, with 12 bases between them. CDR1 and CDR2 (germline): SGHNT, YENEEA. This CDR3 has 14 amino acids.

V and J are TRBV2 and TRBJ2-2; D gene uncertain. This CDR3 spans 17 amino acids. Trimming left V 4 bases short and J 2 bases short, with 17 bases between. The germline V gene has CDR1 SNHLY and CDR2 FYNNEI. CDR3 region: CASSVDGVLANTGELFF. The CDR3 region has the DNA TGTGCCAGCAGTGTCGACGGAGTCCTCGCCAACACCGGGGAGCTGTTTTTT. Looking up the rest from reference TRBV2 and TRBJ2-2 gives the full variable domain: EPEVTQTPSHQVTQMGQEVILRCVPISNHLYFYWYRQILGQKVEFLVSFYNNEISEKSEIFDDQFSVERPDGSNFTLKIRSTKLEDSAMYFCASSVDGVLANTGELFFGEGSRLTVL.

The chain recombines TRBV7-9 with TRBJ1-1, with D possibly being TRBD1 (5 bases). Trimming stripped 2 bases from V and 3 bases from J, with 10 bases between. The germline CDR1 and CDR2 sequences are SEHNR and FQNEAQ (reference sequence). This CDR3 is built from 14 residues. The CDR3 spells CASSLRWGDTEAFF. As DNA, the CDR3 is TGTGCCAGCAGCTTAAGGTGGGGGGACACTGAAGCTTTCTTT.

The gene calls are TRBV2 and TRBJ2-3; 7 positions agree with TRBD1. Germline V lookup: CDR1 SNHLY, CDR2 FYNNEI. This CDR3 has 12 amino acids. V lost 6 bases to trimming and J lost 6 bases; unmatched junction nucleotides: 3. CDR3 in amino acids: CASSDRADTQYF. CDR3 nucleotide sequence: TGTGCCAGCAGCGACAGGGCTGATACGCAGTATTTT. The whole variable domain, remainder taken from reference TRBV2 and TRBJ2-3, is EPEVTQTPSHQVTQMGQEVILRCVPISNHLYFYWYRQILGQKVEFLVSFYNNEISEKSEIFDDQFSVERPDGSNFTLKIRSTKLEDSAMYFCASSDRADTQYFGPGTRLTVL.

V is TRBV7-3 and J is TRBJ2-3; 14 bases align to TRBD2. V was clipped by 5 bases and J by 5 bases; unmatched bases: 9. Germline loops: CDR1 SGHTA, CDR2 FQGTGA. The CDR3 extends over 17 amino acids. CDR3 sequence (DNA): TGTGCCAGCAGCCTCGGGACTAGCGGGGGTAGCTTAGATACGCAGTATTTT. Protein product: CASSLGTSGGSLDTQYF. The entire variable domain, with the rest obtained from reference TRBV7-3 and TRBJ2-3, is as follows: GAGVSQTPSNKVTEKGKYVELRCDPISGHTALYWYRQSLGQGPEFLIYFQGTGAADDSGLPNDRFFAVRPEGSVSTLKIQRTERGDSAVYLCASSLGTSGGSLDTQYFGPGTRLTVL.

The V gene is TRBV5-1, the J gene TRBJ1-2; 9 bases line up with TRBD1. The length of the CDR3 is 12 residues. Germline V gene lookup returns CDR1 SGHRS and CDR2 YFSETQ. V trimming: 7 bases; J trimming: 4 bases; junction bases outside the gene matches: 2. CDR3 protein: CASRDRAYGYTF. CDR3 in DNA: TGCGCCAGCCGGGACAGGGCCTATGGCTACACCTTC.

The CDR3 DNA sequence: TGTGCCAGCAGGGAAATGAGAGAACAAGGGCCCGCCCCCCCGGGGTCCATCTACAATGAGCAGTTCTTC. The encoded protein is CASREMREQGPAPPGSIYNEQFF. The rearrangement links TRBV2 to TRBJ2-1, with D maybe TRBD2 (5 bases). Trimming removed 6 bases at V and 3 bases at J, with 39 bases between. The CDR3 is 23 residues long. CDR1 is SNHLY, CDR2 FYNNEI, per germline.